These T cell receptor beta chains were read from a single sample in a study of tumor-infiltrating lymphocytes in localized non-small cell lung cancer. Method: immunoSEQ multiplex PCR; TCRdb's copy keeps in-frame clones and lacks some. The table has some 16,000 clones, 45% seen once. Specimen: lung tumor tissue. Source of these receptors: a human donor with non-small cell lung cancer. The CDR3 runs from the conserved cysteine through the conserved F or W. The size of a clone is reported for some rows only, either as once, few or many, or as a class for expanded clones.

V	J	size	CDR3
TRBV20-1	TRBJ2-7	.	CSAPLFYEQYF
TRBV18	TRBJ2-6	.	CASSPSAGVSGANVLTF
TRBV7-8	TRBJ1-2	.	CASSALIRGYTF
TRBV7-3	TRBJ2-2	.	CASSLTSGLAGELFF
TRBV27	TRBJ2-1	once	CASSPRWGTDNEQFF
TRBV5-1	TRBJ1-4	.	CASSYSTGSATNEKLFF
TRBV5-6	TRBJ1-1	many	CASSFLRDRGLAEAFF
TRBV4-2	TRBJ2-7	.	CASSREVVYEQYF
TRBV5-1	TRBJ1-2	.	CASSLQDRFYGYTF
TRBV7-2	TRBJ2-5	medium-sized	CASSSLTQETQYF
TRBV29-1	TRBJ1-1	.	CSSTGGLNTEAFF
TRBV6-5	TRBJ2-3	few	CASSYRLAGRGNTQYF
TRBV7-9	TRBJ1-4	.	CASSLSNEKLFF
TRBV6-6	TRBJ1-5	.	CASSYSNGYNQPQHF
TRBV2	TRBJ2-2	.	CASKWQGARTGELFF
TRBV7-2	TRBJ2-2	many	CASSLISGNTGELFF
TRBV5-1	TRBJ2-5	.	CASSLGQPGKETQYF
TRBV28	TRBJ2-3	.	CASSRDSTDTQYF
TRBV19	TRBJ1-4	few	CASSIWGANEKLFF
TRBV6-6	TRBJ2-5	many	CASSYRAGGETQYF
TRBV28	TRBJ1-2	.	CASSIPGWNYGYTF
TRBV7-8	TRBJ2-1	.	CASNQGAGTTYNEQFF
TRBV7-2	TRBJ1-1	.	CASSLAYSLGESEAFF
TRBV19	TRBJ1-6	.	CASSRSGQRNSPLHF
TRBV7-8	TRBJ2-7	.	CASSRGPRYEQYF
TRBV11-2	TRBJ2-1	.	CASSLVGGGHSSSYNEQFF
TRBV4-2	TRBJ1-1	once	CASSLDRGSTEAFF